This paragraph reports one T cell receptor (beta chain). Which antigen it targets is not known. No much larger clone exists at a distance of one base, and base qualities are not known. The CDR3 regions of human TCRbeta chains were analyzed by immunosequencing. On the study's bioinformatics: Repertoire TCRs were matched against a reference library of SARS-CoV-2-specific TCRs generated with the MIRA antigen-specificity platform. Breadth was defined as the fraction of unique TCRs that were SARS-CoV-2-associated, and depth was defined as the fraction of total T cells that were SARS-CoV-2-associated. Using the MIRA data, each spike-specific TCR was mapped to the spike region that the TCR reacts to and placed in a CD4 or CD8 class. Log10-transformed breadth and depth values were compared by one-way ANOVA with Sidak's multiple comparisons tests. The table was pulled from immuneACCESS by TCRdb, which kept in-frame rearrangements only. Such tables lose some clones; where checked, under half of the loss comes from unresolved V genes, and the rest has no known cause. V and J calls plus clone size are reproduced from that table; the DNA served to infer D and trimming. The sample table contains tens of thousands of clones; only one count was recorded for 85% to 90% of them. Roughly 7.4% of the sample is in the top ten clones.

This entry comes from a study of T cell responses to AZD1222 COVID-19 vaccine (dated by TCRdb to the early 2020s). As for the study more broadly: AZD1222 recipients given second doses at about 4 weeks or at about 12 weeks were pooled, since spike-specific TCR depth and breadth were not found to differ between the two schedules. Trial participants were enrolled by age into 18-55, 56-69 and 70-plus year subgroups, with approximately 150, 28 and 58 TCR-sequenced participants respectively. TCR sequencing was performed for about 250 trial participants, of whom about 200 were given two doses of AZD1222 and some 25 were given two doses of MenACWY control vaccine. General study outcomes and caveats: The 56-69-year group was small, and its depth increase did not reach significance, likely because of low power. After two AZD1222 doses, spike-specific TCR breadth and depth were significantly higher than at day 0 and than in MenACWY recipients. CD4 TCRs associated with the vaccine covered the entire spike protein, and the dominant responses were in regions 160-218 and 743-854. Conclusions about previously exposed vaccinees are limited, since just five to seven AZD1222 recipients were seropositive for SARS-CoV-2 at baseline. Participants were mostly white British and included more females than males, and it was suggested by the authors that clonal diversity may have been underestimated. Nearly half of unique spike-specific TCRs reportedly recognized epitopes outside regions mutated in the B.1.351 and B.1.1.7 variants. Because no day 14 peak-response samples were available, repertoires were characterized only after the peak T cell response.

The time point label, as the study defines it: baseline before first vaccination. The vaccinee samples were drawn from two UK trials, COV001 and COV002, one of which was a single-blind randomized controlled phase 2/3 trial testing AZD1222 (ChAdOx1 nCoV-19) in healthy adults. For TCRbeta chain sequencing, PBMC samples were collected from trial participants at day 0 and at day 28 after the second dose. According to the germline V gene, CDR1 reads MNHEY and CDR2 reads SVGAGI. Trimming accounts for 7 bases at V and 5 bases at J, while the number of junction bases matched to no gene is 9. The cysteine opens and the phenylalanine closes a CDR3 of 15 amino acids. Only the CDR3 DNA stays, 45 bases, in frame from base 1.

This sequence uses TRBV6-5 and TRBJ2-3; 10 central bases correspond to TRBD2. The TCR comes from an adult in good health. The source was peripheral blood, collected on day 0 of AZD1222 vaccination. In nucleotide form, the sequence is TGTGCCAGCACTAATAAGCGGGAGGGCGGAGATACGCAGTATTTT. It encodes CASTNKREGGDTQYF.